This T cell receptor (beta chain) was retrieved from a study of human T cells and chemical hapten exposure listed by TCRdb under 2021. Broadly, across the study: For sensitization, 2% DPC in acetone was applied to a 2 cm by 2 cm area of upper inner arm skin. Blood samples were taken from patients before sensitization (week 0) and at 2, 6 and about 24 weeks after DPC sensitization. Libraries were pooled for sequencing, and per-sample TCR yields varied mainly because of small differences in library volumes within the pool. The study tracked peripheral blood TCR repertoire changes in vivo during primary and secondary sensitization to the hapten diphenylcyclopropenone (DPC) in alopecia patients. Throughout the study period of roughly 24 weeks, patients also received therapeutic DPC doses to the scalp every week. The mostly female patient cohort included alopecia areata with under or over 50% scalp involvement, alopecia totalis and alopecia universalis. Patch testing was done on the upper back using Finn chambers containing 0.01% DPC, and results were scored after 6 days according to International Contact Dermatitis Research Group standards. About 30 alopecia patients provided blood for TCR sequencing at one to four time points (pre-sensitization, 2, 6 and 24 weeks). The paper's findings and limits, for the study overall: Compared with pre-sensitization or healthy control sets, expanded TCRs formed significantly more large CDR3 similarity clusters, which is consistent with antigen-driven responses. Repeated subsampling changed both the strength of the expansion versus patch-test correlation and the threshold at which the correlation became significant. Patch test score was positively correlated with the number of PT1 expanded TCRs, with significance at thresholds 8, 16 and 32 but not at 4. Because every patient had alopecia, a presumed autoimmune disease, the patients' immune response might differ from that of healthy individuals. No change with DPC sensitization was found in the number of TCRs above 1 in 1000 frequency, and no evidence of global repertoire structure alterations was found.

The sample's time point label is to be understood as: pre-sensitization, week 0. The sample's treatment or condition label, in plain terms: therapeutic diphenylcyclopropenone sensitization with weekly scalp DPC. At each patch-test visit, blood was drawn before the patch test was applied. Patients were considered eligible if aged 18 to 70, diagnosed with alopecia and deemed suitable for DPC therapy, and patients were excluded if pregnant. Total RNA was extracted from unfractionated whole blood that had been collected in Tempus Blood RNA tubes. A word on this clonotype: Its target antigen remains unknown. No per-base quality is available; no much larger clone lies one base away.

Relative to germline, V is missing 1 base and J is missing 7 bases, with 10 bases of the junction outside any gene match. Looking up the germline V gene yields CDR1 SGHRS and CDR2 YFSETQ. There are 16 amino acids in the CDR3, from cysteine to phenylalanine inclusive. CDR3 DNA only is kept here, 48 bases in frame from base 1. Libraries were constructed by RACE. For sequencing, a NextSeq 500 was employed. During library preparation, unique molecular identifiers were attached to individual cDNA molecules so that TCRs could be counted quantitatively and reproducibly. For every blood RNA sample, sequencing covered both the TCR alpha and TCR beta chains. The study's processing was this. A median of approximately 100,000 TCRs per sample was observed, with a range of about 20,000 to 750,000. The Decombinator software suite was used to annotate V, J and CDR3 in the TCR reads. Every sample was subsampled to the same number of TCRs (28,000) for the PS versus PT1 abundance plots. TCRs were defined as expanded if absent before sensitization and observed at least eight times at the 2-week time point. TCRdb reran the public reads through fastp at Q25 and MiXCR, keeping productive beta chains. CDR3 protein duplicates are merged, each entry listing the most common genes and DNA. The authors' filters were not applied to this entry. The sample data list roughly 100,000 distinct CDR3 sequences, and about 12% of these were observed just once. The ten largest clones capture around 1.6% of the sample.

Sequenced material: whole blood, taken in connection with sensitization to the hapten diphenylcyclopropenone (DPC). This clonotype was sampled from a woman between 45 and 65 years old with alopecia areata. Some clones in this sample may be carry-over from other donors' samples. Recombination joined TRBV5-1 with TRBJ2-1, with 8 middle bases fitting TRBD2. This receptor carries the CDR3 CASSLTERGPGNEQFF. The nucleotides read TGCGCCAGCAGCTTGACCGAGCGGGGGCCGGGAAATGAGCAGTTCTTC.